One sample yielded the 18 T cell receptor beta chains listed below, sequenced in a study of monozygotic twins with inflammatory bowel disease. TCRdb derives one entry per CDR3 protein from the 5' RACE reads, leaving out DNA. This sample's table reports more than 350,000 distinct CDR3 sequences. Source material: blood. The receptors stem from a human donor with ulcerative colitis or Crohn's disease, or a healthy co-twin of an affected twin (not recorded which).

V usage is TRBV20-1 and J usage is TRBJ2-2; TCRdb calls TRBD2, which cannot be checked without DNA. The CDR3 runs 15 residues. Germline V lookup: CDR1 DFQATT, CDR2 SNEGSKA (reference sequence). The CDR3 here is CSARTSGSLTGELFF.

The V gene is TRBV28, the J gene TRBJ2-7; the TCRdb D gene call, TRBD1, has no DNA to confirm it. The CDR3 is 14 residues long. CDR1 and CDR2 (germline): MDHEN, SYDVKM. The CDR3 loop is CASSAGTDPYEQYF.

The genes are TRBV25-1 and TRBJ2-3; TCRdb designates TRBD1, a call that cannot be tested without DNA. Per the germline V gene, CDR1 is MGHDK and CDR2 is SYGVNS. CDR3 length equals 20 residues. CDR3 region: CASSAGLGQGPLGLTDTQYF.

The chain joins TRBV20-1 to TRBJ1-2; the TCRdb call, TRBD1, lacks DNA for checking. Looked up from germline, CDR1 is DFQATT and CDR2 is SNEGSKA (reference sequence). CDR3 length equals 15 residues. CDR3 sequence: CSALRAEPGVYGYTF.

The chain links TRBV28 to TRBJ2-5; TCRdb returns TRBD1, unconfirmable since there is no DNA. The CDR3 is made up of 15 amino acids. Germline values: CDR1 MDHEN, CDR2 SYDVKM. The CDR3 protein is CASIGDRGRQETQYF.

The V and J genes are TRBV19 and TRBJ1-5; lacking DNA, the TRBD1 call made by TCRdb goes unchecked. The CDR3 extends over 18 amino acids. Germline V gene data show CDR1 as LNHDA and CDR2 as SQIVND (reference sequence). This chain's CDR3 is CASSITFEDRVSNQPQHF.

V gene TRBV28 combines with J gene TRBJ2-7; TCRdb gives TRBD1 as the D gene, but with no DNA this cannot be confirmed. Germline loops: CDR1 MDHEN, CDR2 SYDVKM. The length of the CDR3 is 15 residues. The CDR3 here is CASSLPGRGRDEQYF.

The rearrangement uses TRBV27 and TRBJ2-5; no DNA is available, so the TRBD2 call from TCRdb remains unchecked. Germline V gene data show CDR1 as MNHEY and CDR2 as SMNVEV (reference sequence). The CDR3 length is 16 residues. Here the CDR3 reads CASSHGDYLSQETQYF.

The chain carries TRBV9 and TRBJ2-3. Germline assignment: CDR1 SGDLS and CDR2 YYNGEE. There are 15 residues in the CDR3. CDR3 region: CASSDSSMTTDTQYF.

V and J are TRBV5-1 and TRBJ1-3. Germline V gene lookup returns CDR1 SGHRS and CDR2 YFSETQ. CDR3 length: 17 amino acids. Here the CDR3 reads CASSLSIYPSSGNTIYF.

CDR3 sequence: CSAPLRSGGNNEQFF. The chain couples TRBV20-1 to TRBJ2-1; TCRdb's D gene call, TRBD2, goes unchecked for lack of DNA. CDR1 DFQATT and CDR2 SNEGSKA come from the germline V gene (reference sequence). The CDR3 spans 15 residues.

The CDR3 sequence: CASSLEITTNEKLFF. The V gene is TRBV7-9, the J gene TRBJ1-4. Looked up from germline, CDR1 is SEHNR and CDR2 is FQNEAQ (reference sequence). The CDR3 length is 15 residues.

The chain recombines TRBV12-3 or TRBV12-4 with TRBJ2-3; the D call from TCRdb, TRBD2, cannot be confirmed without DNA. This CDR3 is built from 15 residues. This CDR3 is CASSSGDSSTDTQYF.

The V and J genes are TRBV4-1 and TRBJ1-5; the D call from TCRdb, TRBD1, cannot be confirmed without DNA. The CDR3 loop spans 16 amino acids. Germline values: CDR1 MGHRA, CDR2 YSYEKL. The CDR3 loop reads CASSTTQGAGDQPQHF.

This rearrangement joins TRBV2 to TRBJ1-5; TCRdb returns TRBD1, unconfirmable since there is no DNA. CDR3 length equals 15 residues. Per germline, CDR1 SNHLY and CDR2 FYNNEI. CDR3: CASSEDSGRSQPQHF. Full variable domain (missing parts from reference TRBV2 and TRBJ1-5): EPEVTQTPSHQVTQMGQEVILRCVPISNHLYFYWYRQILGQKVEFLVSFYNNEISEKSEIFDDQFSVERPDGSNFTLKIRSTKLEDSAMYFCASSEDSGRSQPQHFGDGTRLSIL.

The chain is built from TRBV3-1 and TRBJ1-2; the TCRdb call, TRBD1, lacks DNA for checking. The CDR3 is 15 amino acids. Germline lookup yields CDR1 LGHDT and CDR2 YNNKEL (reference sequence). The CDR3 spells CASSRLQTGGHGYTF.

CDR3 protein: CASTPLDRVNTEAFF. V usage is TRBV5-5 and J usage is TRBJ1-1; TCRdb gives TRBD1 as the D gene, but with no DNA this cannot be confirmed. The CDR3 runs to 15 residues. Germline V gene data show CDR1 as SGHKS and CDR2 as YYEKEE (reference sequence).

This CDR3 is CASSLVGSGTYEQYF. The rearrangement uses TRBV7-2 and TRBJ2-7; TCRdb proposes TRBD2, but this gene call is untestable without DNA. CDR1 is SGHTA and CDR2 is FQGNSA in the germline V gene. CDR3 length equals 15 residues.